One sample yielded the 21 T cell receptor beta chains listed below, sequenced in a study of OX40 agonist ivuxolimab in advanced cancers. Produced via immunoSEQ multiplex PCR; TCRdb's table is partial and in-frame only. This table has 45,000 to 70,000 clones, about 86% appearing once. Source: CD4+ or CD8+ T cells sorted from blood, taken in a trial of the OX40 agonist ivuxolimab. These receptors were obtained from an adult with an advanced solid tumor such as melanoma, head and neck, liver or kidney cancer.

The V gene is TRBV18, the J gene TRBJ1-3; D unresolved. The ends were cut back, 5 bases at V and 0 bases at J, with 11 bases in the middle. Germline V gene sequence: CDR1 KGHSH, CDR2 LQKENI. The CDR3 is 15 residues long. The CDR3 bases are TGTGCCAGCTCAGTCACCCCAGTCTCTGGAAACACCATATATTTT. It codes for CASSVTPVSGNTIYF.

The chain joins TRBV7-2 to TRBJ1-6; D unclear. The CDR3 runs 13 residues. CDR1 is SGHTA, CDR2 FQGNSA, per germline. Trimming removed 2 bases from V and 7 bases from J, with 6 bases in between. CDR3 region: CASSLTGNSPLHF. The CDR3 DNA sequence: TGTGCCAGCAGCTTAACGGGGAATTCACCCCTCCACTTT.

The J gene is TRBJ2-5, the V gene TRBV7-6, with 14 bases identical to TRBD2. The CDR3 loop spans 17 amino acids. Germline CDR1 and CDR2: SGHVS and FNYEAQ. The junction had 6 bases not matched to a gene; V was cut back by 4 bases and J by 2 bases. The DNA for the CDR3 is TGTGCCAGCAGCTACGGACTAGCGGGGGGTGTACAAGAGACCCAGTACTTC. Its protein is CASSYGLAGGVQETQYF.

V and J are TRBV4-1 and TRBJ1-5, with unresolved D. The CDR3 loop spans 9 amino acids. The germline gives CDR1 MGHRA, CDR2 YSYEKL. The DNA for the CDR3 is TGCGGAAAATATCAGCCCCAGCATTTT. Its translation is CGKYQPQHF.

The DNA of the CDR3 is TGTGCCAGCAGACCGGACAGGGGGCAGGGCTACACCTTC. Translated: CASRPDRGQGYTF. The chain combines TRBV6-5 with TRBJ1-2, with 11 bases that match TRBD1. V trimming: 6 bases; J trimming: 8 bases; junction bases outside the gene matches: 5. The CDR3 sequence is 13 residues long. Germline CDR1 reads MNHEY; CDR2 reads SVGAGI.

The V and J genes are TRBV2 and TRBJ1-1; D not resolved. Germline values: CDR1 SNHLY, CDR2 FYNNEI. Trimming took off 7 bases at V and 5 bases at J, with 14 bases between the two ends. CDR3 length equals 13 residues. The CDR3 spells CASKGEPRTEAFF. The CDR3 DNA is TGTGCCAGCAAGGGAGAGCCTAGGACTGAAGCTTTCTTT. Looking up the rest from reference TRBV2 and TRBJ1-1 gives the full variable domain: EPEVTQTPSHQVTQMGQEVILRCVPISNHLYFYWYRQILGQKVEFLVSFYNNEISEKSEIFDDQFSVERPDGSNFTLKIRSTKLEDSAMYFCASKGEPRTEAFFGQGTRLTVV.

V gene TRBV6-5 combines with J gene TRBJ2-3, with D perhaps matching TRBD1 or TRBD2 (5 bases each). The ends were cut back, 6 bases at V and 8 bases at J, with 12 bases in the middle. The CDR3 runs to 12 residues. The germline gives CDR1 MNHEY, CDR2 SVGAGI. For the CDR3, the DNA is TGTGCCAGCAGCCTGAGGGGCTCTACGCAGTATTTT. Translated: CASSLRGSTQYF.

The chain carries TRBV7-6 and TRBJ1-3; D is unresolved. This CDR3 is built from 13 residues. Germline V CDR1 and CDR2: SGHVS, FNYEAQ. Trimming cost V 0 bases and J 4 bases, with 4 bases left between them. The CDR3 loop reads CASSLASGNTIYF. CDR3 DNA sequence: TGTGCCAGCAGCTTAGCATCAGGAAACACCATATATTTT.

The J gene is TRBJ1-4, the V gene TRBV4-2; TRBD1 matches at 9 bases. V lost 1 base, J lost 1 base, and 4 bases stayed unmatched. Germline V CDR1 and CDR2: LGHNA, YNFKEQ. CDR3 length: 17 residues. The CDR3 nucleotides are TGTGCCAGCAGCCAAGCACAGGGGGCGGAAACTAATGAAAAACTGTTTTTT. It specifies CASSQAQGAETNEKLFF.

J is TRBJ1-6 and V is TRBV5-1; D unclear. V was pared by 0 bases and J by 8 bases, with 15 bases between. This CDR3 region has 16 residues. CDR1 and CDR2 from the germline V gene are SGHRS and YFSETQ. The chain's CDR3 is CASSLDPGVTYSPLHF. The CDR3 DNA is TGCGCCAGCAGCTTGGATCCCGGAGTGACTTATTCACCCCTCCACTTT.

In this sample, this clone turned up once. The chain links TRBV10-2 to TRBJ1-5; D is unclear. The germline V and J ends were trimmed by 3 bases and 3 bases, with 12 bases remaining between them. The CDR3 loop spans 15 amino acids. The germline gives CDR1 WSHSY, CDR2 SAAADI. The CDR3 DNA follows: TGCGCCAGCAGTGATCGCCGAAAACCCAATCAGCCCCAGCATTTT. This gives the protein CASSDRRKPNQPQHF.

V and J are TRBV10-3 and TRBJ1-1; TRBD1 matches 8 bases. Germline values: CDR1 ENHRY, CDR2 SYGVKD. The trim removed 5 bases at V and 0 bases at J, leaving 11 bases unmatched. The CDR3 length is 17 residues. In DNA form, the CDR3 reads TGTGCCATCAGTATCACAGGGGGACGGACCATGAACACTGAAGCTTTCTTT. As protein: CAISITGGRTMNTEAFF.

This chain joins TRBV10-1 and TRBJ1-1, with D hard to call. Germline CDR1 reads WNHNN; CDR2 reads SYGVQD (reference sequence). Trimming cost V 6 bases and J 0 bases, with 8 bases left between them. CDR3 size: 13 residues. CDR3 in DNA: TGCGCCAGCAGGCCGGAGTTGAACACTGAAGCTTTCTTT. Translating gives CASRPELNTEAFF.

Here the CDR3 reads CASSPLSSYEQYF. CDR3 nucleotides: TGTGCCAGCAGCCCCCTATCCTCCTACGAGCAGTACTTC. V gene TRBV5-5 combines with J gene TRBJ2-7; no clear D. V was shortened by 4 bases and J by 0 bases, with 8 bases between the two germline ends. The CDR3 has 13 residues. CDR1 is SGHKS, CDR2 YYEKEE, per germline (reference sequence).

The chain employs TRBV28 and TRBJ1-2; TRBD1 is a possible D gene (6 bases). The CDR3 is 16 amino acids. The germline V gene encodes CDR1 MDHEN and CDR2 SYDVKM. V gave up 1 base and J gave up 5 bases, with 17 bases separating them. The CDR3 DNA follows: TGTGCCAGCAGTTTATACTCCGGGGGCGCTCGGTATGGCTACACCTTC. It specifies CASSLYSGGARYGYTF.

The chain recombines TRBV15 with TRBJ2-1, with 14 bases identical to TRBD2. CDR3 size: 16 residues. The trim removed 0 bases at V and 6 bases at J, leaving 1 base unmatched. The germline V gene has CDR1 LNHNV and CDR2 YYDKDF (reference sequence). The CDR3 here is CATSREGTSGGNEQFF. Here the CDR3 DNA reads TGTGCCACCAGCAGAGAAGGGACTAGCGGGGGCAATGAGCAGTTCTTC. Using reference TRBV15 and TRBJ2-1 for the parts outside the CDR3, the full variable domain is DAMVIQNPRYQVTQFGKPVTLSCSQTLNHNVMYWYQQKSSQAPKLLFHYYDKDFNNEADTPDNFQSRRPNTSFCFLDIRSPGLGDTAMYLCATSREGTSGGNEQFFGPGTRLTVL.

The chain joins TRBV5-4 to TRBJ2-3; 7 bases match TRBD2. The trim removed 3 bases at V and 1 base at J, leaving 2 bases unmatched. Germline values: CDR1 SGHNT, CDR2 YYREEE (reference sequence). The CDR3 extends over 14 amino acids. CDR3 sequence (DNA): TGTGCCAGCAGCTCCCGGGGGGGCACAGATACGCAGTATTTT. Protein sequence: CASSSRGGTDTQYF.

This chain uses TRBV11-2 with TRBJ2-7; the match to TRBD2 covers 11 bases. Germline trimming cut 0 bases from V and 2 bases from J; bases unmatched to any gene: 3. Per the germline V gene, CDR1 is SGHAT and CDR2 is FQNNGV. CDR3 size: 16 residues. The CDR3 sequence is CASSLDTSGGPYEQYF. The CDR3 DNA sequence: TGTGCCAGCAGCTTAGATACTAGCGGGGGACCCTACGAGCAGTACTTC. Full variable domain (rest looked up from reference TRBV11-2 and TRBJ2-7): EAGVAQSPRYKIIEKRQSVAFWCNPISGHATLYWYQQILGQGPKLLIQFQNNGVVDDSQLPKDRFSAERLKGVDSTLKIQPAKLEDSAVYLCASSLDTSGGPYEQYFGPGTRLTVT.

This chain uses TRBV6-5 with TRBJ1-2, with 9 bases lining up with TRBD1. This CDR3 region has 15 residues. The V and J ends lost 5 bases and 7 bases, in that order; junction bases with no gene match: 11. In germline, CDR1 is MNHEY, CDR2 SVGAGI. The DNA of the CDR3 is TGTGCCAGCAGTGGATACGGGACAGGGTCCCTTGGCTACACCTTC. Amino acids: CASSGYGTGSLGYTF.

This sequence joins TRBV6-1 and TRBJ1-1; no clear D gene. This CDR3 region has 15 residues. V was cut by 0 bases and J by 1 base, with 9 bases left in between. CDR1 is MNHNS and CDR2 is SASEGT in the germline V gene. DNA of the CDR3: TGTGCCAGCAGTGAAGCATCACCCAGGAACACTGAAGCTTTCTTT. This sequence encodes CASSEASPRNTEAFF.

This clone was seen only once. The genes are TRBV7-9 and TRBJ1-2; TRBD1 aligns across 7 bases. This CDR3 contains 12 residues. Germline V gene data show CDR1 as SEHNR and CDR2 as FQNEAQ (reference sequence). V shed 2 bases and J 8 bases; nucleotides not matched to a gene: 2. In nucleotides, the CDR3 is TGTGCCAGCAGCTTAAGGGGGCAAGGCTACACCTTC. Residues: CASSLRGQGYTF.